These 18 T cell receptor beta chains were sequenced from one sample in a study of blood T cells in healthy people across ages. The second PCR ran about 7 to 12 cycles with a sample-barcoded 5' primer and J-beta primers. One entry per CDR3 protein results from TCRdb running MiXCR on the 5' RACE reads. This table has roughly 2 million distinct CDR3 sequences, 40% to 55% appearing once. The specimen sequenced was blood. The source is a middle-aged woman in good health.

This clonotype was seen more than once but under ten times. This chain links TRBV28 with TRBJ2-1, with D possibly TRBD1 on 5 matching bases. CDR3 size: 14 residues. Germline-derived CDR1 and CDR2 are MDHEN and SYDVKM. V lost 5 bases and J 9 bases, leaving 17 bases between the germline ends. The CDR3 here is CASSPSTAPGEQFF. The CDR3 DNA sequence: TGTGCCAGCAGTCCTTCGACAGCTCCGGGTGAGCAGTTCTTC.

The chain combines TRBV28 with TRBJ2-3, with D possibly TRBD1 on 6 matching bases. V was pared by 6 bases and J by 0 bases, with 28 bases between. CDR1 MDHEN and CDR2 SYDVKM come from the germline V gene. This CDR3 spans 20 amino acids. CDR3 sequence: CASRPGHPPPSQPSTDTQYF. The DNA for the CDR3 is TGTGCCAGCAGGCCGGGACACCCACCTCCATCCCAACCTAGCACAGATACGCAGTATTTT. The whole variable domain, filled in from reference TRBV28 and TRBJ2-3, reads DVKVTQSSRYLVKRTGEKVFLECVQDMDHENMFWYRQDPGLGLRLIYFSYDVKMKEKGDIPEGYSVSREKKERFSLILESASTNQTSMYLCASRPGHPPPSQPSTDTQYFGPGTRLTVL.

The chain couples TRBV6-2 or TRBV6-3 to TRBJ2-3; a possible D gene is TRBD1 (7 bases). Germline V gene data show CDR1 as MNHEY and CDR2 as SVGEGT. The ends were cut back, 5 bases at V and 5 bases at J, with 14 bases in the middle. CDR3 length: 14 amino acids. In DNA, the CDR3 is TGTGCCAGCAGTCGCGGGACAGACCGAGATACGCAGTATTTT. This sequence encodes CASSRGTDRDTQYF.

The chain carries TRBV7-6 and TRBJ2-7; D might be TRBD2 (6 bases). The V end lost 4 bases, the J end lost 7 bases, and 20 bases lay between the germline ends. The germline V gene encodes CDR1 SGHVS and CDR2 FNYEAQ. The CDR3 has 15 residues. CDR3 bases: TGTGCCAGCAGCTCTGGAGGGAATCCCTACAATGAGCAGTACTTC. It specifies CASSSGGNPYNEQYF.

CDR3 region: CASSSSGTSGNTQYF. In nucleotides, the CDR3 is TGTGCCAGCAGCTCGTCCGGGACTAGCGGGAATACGCAGTATTTT. The chain recombines TRBV9 with TRBJ2-3, with 13 positions matching TRBD2. Germline values: CDR1 SGDLS, CDR2 YYNGEE. The CDR3 contains 15 residues. V shed 4 bases, J shed 7 bases, and the junction held 6 bases outside the gene matches.

The CDR3 loop is CSAGGQGTRNEQFF. CDR3 bases: TGCAGTGCAGGGGGACAGGGTACTCGCAATGAGCAGTTCTTC. The chain couples TRBV20-1 to TRBJ2-1; 9 positions agree with TRBD1. Germline CDR1 reads DFQATT; CDR2 reads SNEGSKA (reference sequence). Trimming at V came to 6 bases and at J to 6 bases, leaving 9 bases not matched to a gene. The length of the CDR3 is 14 residues.

The chain uses TRBV7-9 and TRBJ2-1; 9 nucleotides agree with TRBD2. Germline V gene sequence: CDR1 SEHNR, CDR2 FQNEAQ (reference sequence). The trim removed 5 bases at V and 2 bases at J, leaving 10 bases unmatched. This CDR3 has 17 amino acids. CDR3 nucleotides: TGTGCCAGCAGCCCTGCTAGCGGGGTGTTACCCTACAATGAGCAGTTCTTC. The encoded protein is CASSPASGVLPYNEQFF. The whole variable domain, filled in from reference TRBV7-9 and TRBJ2-1, reads DTGVSQNPRHKITKRGQNVTFRCDPISEHNRLYWYRQTLGQGPEFLTYFQNEAQLEKSRLLSDRFSAERPKGSFSTLEIQRTEQGDSAMYLCASSPASGVLPYNEQFFGPGTRLTVL.

This chain uses TRBV20-1 with TRBJ2-7; possible D gene TRBD1, 5 bases. CDR1 is DFQATT, CDR2 SNEGSKA, per germline (reference sequence). V lost 1 base and J 3 bases, leaving 16 bases between the germline ends. The CDR3 is 15 residues long. The CDR3 DNA reads as TGCAGTGCTAGAGTAGGGCCAGGGTTTAGCTACGAGCAGTACTTC. Protein product: CSARVGPGFSYEQYF.

This clonotype was recorded a few times. A junction boundary mismatches the germline segment, possibly from a read error. The chain joins TRBV29-1 to TRBJ2-5; D not certain. Germline V CDR1 and CDR2: SQVTM, ANQGSEA. There are 17 residues in the CDR3. The CDR3 here is CSAEPIFSGVAQETQYF. In DNA form, the CDR3 reads TGCAGCGCTGAACCCATATTTTCAGGTGTGGCCCAAGAGACCCAGTACTTC. Full variable domain (outside the CDR3, taken from reference TRBV29-1 and TRBJ2-5): SAVISQKPSRDICQRGTSLTIQCQVDSQVTMMFWYRQQPGQSLTLIATANQGSEATYESGFVIDKFPISRPNLTFSTLTVSNMSPEDSSIYLCSAEPIFSGVAQETQYFGPGTRLLVL.

The chain couples TRBV7-9 to TRBJ2-5, with a tentative D call TRBD2 (6 bases). Trimming removed 4 bases from V and 11 bases from J, with 14 bases in between. CDR1 and CDR2 (germline): SEHNR, FQNEAQ (reference sequence). The CDR3 totals 12 residues. CDR3 in amino acids: CASSSEWGEQYF. The DNA for the CDR3 is TGTGCCAGCAGCTCAGAATGGGGGGAGCAGTACTTC. Full variable domain (rest looked up from reference TRBV7-9 and TRBJ2-5): DTGVSQNPRHKITKRGQNVTFRCDPISEHNRLYWYRQTLGQGPEFLTYFQNEAQLEKSRLLSDRFSAERPKGSFSTLEIQRTEQGDSAMYLCASSSEWGEQYFGPGTRLLVL.

The chain links TRBV15 to TRBJ1-1; tentatively, D is TRBD1 (6 bases). Germline CDR1 LNHNV, CDR2 YYDKDF (reference sequence). The CDR3 runs 13 residues. Trimming removed 5 bases at V and 1 base at J, with 8 bases between. CDR3 sequence: CATSGQTNTEAFF. The CDR3 DNA reads TGTGCCACCAGCGGACAGACGAACACTGAAGCTTTCTTT.

Details on this clonotype: Its ends do not fully match the called genes, so a read error is possible. The chain employs TRBV2 and TRBJ1-2; D not resolved. In germline, CDR1 is SNHLY, CDR2 FYNNEI. This CDR3 has 12 amino acids. CDR3 residues: CTSSGHSYGYTF. CDR3 nucleotides: TGTACCAGCAGTGGCCATTCCTATGGCTACACCTTC.

The table lists this clonotype with a few counts. The chain uses TRBV28 and TRBJ2-4; D not resolved. Trimming left V 6 bases short and J 11 bases short, with 8 bases between. The CDR3 has 10 residues. From germline, CDR1 is MDHEN and CDR2 SYDVKM. The chain's CDR3 is CASSSGFQYF. The DNA for the CDR3 is TGTGCCAGCAGCTCAGGCTTTCAGTACTTC.

The chain combines TRBV7-2 with TRBJ2-3; perhaps TRBD1 as D (5 bases). Trimming pared 1 base from V and 5 bases from J, leaving 13 bases between. CDR3 size: 15 residues. Germline-derived CDR1 and CDR2 are SGHTA and FQGNSA. The CDR3 DNA follows: TGTGCCAGCAGCTTAGGGCAGCTTAGGGGAGATACGCAGTATTTT. Its translation is CASSLGQLRGDTQYF.

The chain couples TRBV6-2 or TRBV6-3 to TRBJ2-3; tentative D call: TRBD2 (6 bases). This CDR3 is 15 amino acids long. V dropped 4 bases and J dropped 3 bases, with 14 bases sitting between them. The germline CDR1 and CDR2 sequences are MNHEY and SVGEGT. The CDR3 DNA reads as TGTGCCAGCAGTTGGGCGGGAAGCAGGACAGATACGCAGTATTTT. It yields the protein CASSWAGSRTDTQYF.

The V and J genes are TRBV27 and TRBJ1-2, with a weak D call TRBD1 (6 bases). From germline, CDR1 is MNHEY and CDR2 SMNVEV (reference sequence). V lost 5 bases and J 3 bases, leaving 19 bases between the germline ends. The CDR3 is 16 residues long. CDR3 bases: TGTGCCAGCAGTCCCTCCACAGGGCCGGTGGACTATGGCTACACCTTC. Translating gives CASSPSTGPVDYGYTF.

The V call is TRBV7-9, the J call TRBJ2-4; D assignment may be TRBD1 or TRBD2 (6 bases each). The better agreement between TRBJ2-7 and the DNA end casts doubt on the J call. The CDR3 length is 15 residues. Germline V gives CDR1 SEHNR, CDR2 FQNEAQ (reference sequence). DNA of the CDR3: TGTGCCAGCAGCTTAGCGGGGGGACATCCCTACGAGCAGTACTTC. Amino acid sequence: CASSLAGGHPYEQYF.

The V gene is TRBV2, the J gene TRBJ1-6, with D unclear. The V gene's germline CDR1 is SNHLY and CDR2 FYNNEI. This CDR3 region has 14 residues. The V gene lost 3 bases and the J gene lost 7 bases, with 10 bases spanning the gap. Here the CDR3 DNA reads TGTGCCAGCAGTGAGAACAGACTAAATTCACCCCTCCACTTT. Encoded protein: CASSENRLNSPLHF. The complete variable domain, with remaining parts taken from reference TRBV2 and TRBJ1-6, reads EPEVTQTPSHQVTQMGQEVILRCVPISNHLYFYWYRQILGQKVEFLVSFYNNEISEKSEIFDDQFSVERPDGSNFTLKIRSTKLEDSAMYFCASSENRLNSPLHFGNGTRLTVT.